This T cell receptor beta chain was identified in a study of CD8 T cells in Susac syndrome. When the RNA was reverse transcribed, random hexamers were used with an input of about 0.5 to 1 ug. TCRdb recomputed calls from the immunoSEQ multiplex PCR reads with MiXCR, one row per CDR3 protein. Of 150,000 to 200,000 distinct CDR3 sequences in the sample, 93% are singletons; the top ten hold 0.1%. The V gene's germline CDR1 is MGHDK and CDR2 SYGVNS. CDR3 length: 14 residues. The germline V and J ends were trimmed by 4 bases and 5 bases, with 13 bases remaining between them. The rearrangement links TRBV25-1 to TRBJ2-3; possibly TRBD1 for D (5 bases). The sample consisted of CD4+ T cells from PBMCs. This receptor was taken from a human donor in good health. The CDR3 DNA reads TGTGCCAGCAGTGCTCAGGGTAGTCGAGATACGCAGTATTTT. Protein: CASSAQGSRDTQYF.